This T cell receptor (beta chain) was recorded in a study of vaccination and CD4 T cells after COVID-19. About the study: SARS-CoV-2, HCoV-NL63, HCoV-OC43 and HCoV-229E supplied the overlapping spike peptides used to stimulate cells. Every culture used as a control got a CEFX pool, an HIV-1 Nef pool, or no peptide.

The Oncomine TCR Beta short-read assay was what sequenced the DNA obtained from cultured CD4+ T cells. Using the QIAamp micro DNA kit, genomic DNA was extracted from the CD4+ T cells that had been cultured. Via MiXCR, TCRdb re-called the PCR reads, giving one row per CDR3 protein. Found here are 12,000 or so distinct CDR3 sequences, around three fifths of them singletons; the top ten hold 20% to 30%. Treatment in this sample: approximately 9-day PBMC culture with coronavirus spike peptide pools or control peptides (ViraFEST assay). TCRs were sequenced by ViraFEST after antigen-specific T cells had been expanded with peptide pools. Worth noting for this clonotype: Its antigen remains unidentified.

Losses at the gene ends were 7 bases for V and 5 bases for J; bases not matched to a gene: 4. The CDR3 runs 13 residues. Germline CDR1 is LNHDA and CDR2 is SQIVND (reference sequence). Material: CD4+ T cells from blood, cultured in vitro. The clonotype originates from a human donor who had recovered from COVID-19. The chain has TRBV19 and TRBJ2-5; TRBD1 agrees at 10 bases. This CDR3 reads CASKGTGAETQYF. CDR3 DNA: TGTGCCAGTAAAGGGACAGGGGCGGAGACCCAGTACTTC.